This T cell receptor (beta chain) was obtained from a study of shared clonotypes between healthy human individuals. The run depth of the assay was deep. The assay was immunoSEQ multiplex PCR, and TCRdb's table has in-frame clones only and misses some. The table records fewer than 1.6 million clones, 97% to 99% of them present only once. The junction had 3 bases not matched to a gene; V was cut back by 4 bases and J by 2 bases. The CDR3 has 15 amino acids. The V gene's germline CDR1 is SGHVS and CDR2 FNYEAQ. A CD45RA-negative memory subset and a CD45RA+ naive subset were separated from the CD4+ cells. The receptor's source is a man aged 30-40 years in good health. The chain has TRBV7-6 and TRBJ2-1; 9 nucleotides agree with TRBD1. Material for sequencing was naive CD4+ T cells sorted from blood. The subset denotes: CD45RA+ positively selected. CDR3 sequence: CASSSGTGPYNEQFF. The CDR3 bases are TGTGCCAGCAGCTCCGGGACAGGGCCCTACAATGAGCAGTTCTTC. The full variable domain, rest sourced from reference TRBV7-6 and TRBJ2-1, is GAGVSQSPRYKVTKRGQDVALRCDPISGHVSLYWYRQALGQGPEFLTYFNYEAQQDKSGLPNDRFSAERPEGSISTLTIQRTEQRDSAMYRCASSSGTGPYNEQFFGPGTRLTVL.